The 15 T cell receptor beta chains presented below share a single source sample, sequenced in a study of blood T cell repertoires in COVID-19. Assay: immunoSEQ multiplex PCR; the TCRdb copy retains only in-frame clones and omits some. Found here are about 120,000 clones, roughly 91% of them singletons; the top ten hold about a fifth. Sequencing was carried out using peripheral blood. The receptors stem from a human donor with acute or convalescent COVID-19. The donor label of this sample is uncertain.

V usage is TRBV7-2 and J usage is TRBJ2-5, with TRBD2 matching 12 bases. From germline, CDR1 is SGHTA and CDR2 FQGNSA. V gave up 5 bases and J gave up 4 bases; unmatched junction bases: 14. CDR3 length: 18 amino acids. CDR3 DNA: TGTGCCAGCAGCCCCCTTCCGGCGCTAGCGGGGGGGCTAGAGACCCAGTACTTC. It is translated as CASSPLPALAGGLETQYF.

The rearrangement uses TRBV3-1 (or the pseudogene TRBV3-2) and TRBJ2-7; 14 positions match TRBD2. The CDR3 totals 13 residues. V gave up 4 bases and J gave up 9 bases; unmatched junction bases: 2. In germline, CDR1 is LGHDT, CDR2 YNNKEL (reference sequence). The CDR3 bases are TGTGCCAGCAGCCCAGGACTAGCGGGAGGGCAGTACTTC. Its translation is CASSPGLAGGQYF.

V usage is TRBV4-1 and J usage is TRBJ2-2; 9 nucleotides align to TRBD2. Germline CDR1 reads MGHRA; CDR2 reads YSYEKL. V shed 0 bases and J 5 bases; nucleotides not matched to a gene: 10. CDR3 length: 18 amino acids. CDR3 nucleotide sequence: TGCGCCAGCAGCCAAGATTCGCGGGGGGGCCCTTGGACCGGGGAGCTGTTTTTT. Residues: CASSQDSRGGPWTGELFF.

This clone has just one count. The rearrangement uses TRBV19 and TRBJ1-6; 8 positions agree with TRBD1. Germline CDR1 reads LNHDA; CDR2 reads SQIVND (reference sequence). The CDR3 runs to 21 residues. J was trimmed by 5 bases and V by 0 bases; bases with no gene match: 18. The CDR3 coding sequence is TGTGCCAGTAGTATAGAACACCGCAAAGGGACAGGCGAGATCAATAATTCACCCCTCCACTTT. The encoded protein is CASSIEHRKGTGEINNSPLHF. Full variable domain (remainder filled in from reference TRBV19 and TRBJ1-6): DGGITQSPKYLFRKEGQNVTLSCEQNLNHDAMYWYRQDPGQGLRLIYYSQIVNDFQKGDIAEGYSVSREKKESFPLTVTSAQKNPTAFYLCASSIEHRKGTGEINNSPLHFGNGTRLTVT.

The chain combines TRBV5-5 with TRBJ2-5; 11 bases line up with TRBD2. This CDR3 spans 16 amino acids. V was clipped by 4 bases and J by 5 bases; unmatched bases: 10. From germline, CDR1 is SGHKS and CDR2 YYEKEE (reference sequence). The CDR3 loop reads CASSDLAGGRRETQYF. Here the CDR3 DNA reads TGTGCCAGCAGCGATCTAGCGGGGGGTCGGAGGGAGACCCAGTACTTC.

V usage is TRBV5-1 and J usage is TRBJ1-2; no reliable D call. V dropped 1 base and J dropped 2 bases, with 6 bases sitting between them. The CDR3 length is 13 residues. Germline lookup yields CDR1 SGHRS and CDR2 YFSETQ. The CDR3 sequence: CASSLSLNYGYTF. For the CDR3, the DNA is TGCGCCAGCAGCTTGTCTTTAAACTATGGCTACACCTTC.

The chain employs TRBV3-1 (or the pseudogene TRBV3-2) and TRBJ2-7; 11 bases agree with TRBD2. Looked up from germline, CDR1 is LGHDT and CDR2 is YNNKEL (reference sequence). V shed 3 bases and J 4 bases; nucleotides not matched to a gene: 5. The CDR3 sequence is 15 residues long. The CDR3 region has the DNA TGTGCCAGCAGCCACTTCGGGACTAGCGGTTACGAGCAGTACTTC. It encodes CASSHFGTSGYEQYF.

A single count supports this clone. The chain uses TRBV19 and TRBJ2-6, with 9 bases fitting TRBD2. Germline-derived CDR1 and CDR2 are LNHDA and SQIVND (reference sequence). The CDR3 sequence is 19 residues long. V was clipped by 5 bases and J by 0 bases; unmatched bases: 11. The CDR3 loop reads CASSLTSGHLFSGANVLTF. As DNA, the CDR3 is TGTGCCAGTAGTCTCACTAGCGGGCACCTTTTCTCTGGGGCCAACGTCCTGACTTTC.

This clone was recorded only once. The chain recombines TRBV7-9 with TRBJ2-7; TRBD1 matches 8 bases. Losses at the gene ends were 9 bases for V and 3 bases for J; bases not matched to a gene: 7. The CDR3 runs 13 residues. The germline V gene has CDR1 SEHNR and CDR2 FQNEAQ (reference sequence). In DNA form, the CDR3 reads TGTGCCAGTAGACAGGGGCAATTCTACGAGCAGTACTTC. This sequence encodes CASRQGQFYEQYF. The full variable domain, completed using reference TRBV7-9 and TRBJ2-7, is DTGVSQNPRHKITKRGQNVTFRCDPISEHNRLYWYRQTLGQGPEFLTYFQNEAQLEKSRLLSDRFSAERPKGSFSTLEIQRTEQGDSAMYLCASRQGQFYEQYFGPGTRLTVT.

The chain carries TRBV6-6 and TRBJ1-1; 12 bases map to TRBD1. Trimming took 5 bases from V and 9 from J; bases not matched to a gene: 4. The CDR3 loop spans 13 amino acids. Germline lookup yields CDR1 MNHNY and CDR2 SVGAGI (reference sequence). In DNA form, the CDR3 reads TGTGCCAGCAGTACCGGGACAGGGGGCAAAGCTTTCTTT. Amino acids: CASSTGTGGKAFF.

V and J are TRBV4-3 and TRBJ2-5; D unclear. The V gene lost 0 bases and the J gene lost 5 bases, with 10 bases spanning the gap. Germline values: CDR1 LGHNA, CDR2 YSLEER. The CDR3 is 14 residues long. CDR3: CASSQDLWRETQYF. The CDR3 DNA sequence: TGCGCCAGCAGCCAAGATCTATGGCGGGAGACCCAGTACTTC.

The V and J genes are TRBV7-2 and TRBJ1-4; possible D gene TRBD1, 5 bases. V shed 4 bases and J shed 0 bases, with 9 bases lying between them. The CDR3 is 15 residues long. Germline assignment: CDR1 SGHTA and CDR2 FQGNSA. CDR3 nucleotide sequence: TGTGCCAGCAGCTCCTCGACAGCAACTAATGAAAAACTGTTTTTT. The encoded protein is CASSSSTATNEKLFF.

The rearrangement uses TRBV6-5 and TRBJ2-7; no firm D call. Trimming pared 6 bases from V and 0 bases from J, leaving 6 bases between. Germline V lookup: CDR1 MNHEY, CDR2 SVGAGI. The CDR3 covers 12 residues. DNA for the CDR3: TGTGCCAGCAGCACAAACTCCTACGAGCAGTACTTC. This encodes CASSTNSYEQYF.

This chain joins TRBV19 and TRBJ1-5, with D possibly matching TRBD1 (5 bases). V lost 7 bases, J lost 0 bases, and 19 bases lay in between. CDR1 and CDR2 from the germline V gene are LNHDA and SQIVND (reference sequence). CDR3 length: 17 amino acids. The CDR3 nucleotides are TGTGCCAGTACCCGGGACTCCCCCCACTATAGCAATCAGCCCCAGCATTTT. Translating gives CASTRDSPHYSNQPQHF. The whole variable domain, remainder taken from reference TRBV19 and TRBJ1-5, is DGGITQSPKYLFRKEGQNVTLSCEQNLNHDAMYWYRQDPGQGLRLIYYSQIVNDFQKGDIAEGYSVSREKKESFPLTVTSAQKNPTAFYLCASTRDSPHYSNQPQHFGDGTRLSIL.

This clone occurred once. The chain has TRBV11-2 and TRBJ2-1; 12 nucleotides align to TRBD2. The CDR3 runs 15 residues. Germline CDR1 is SGHAT and CDR2 is FQNNGV. V shed 3 bases and J 9 bases; nucleotides not matched to a gene: 6. The chain's CDR3 is CASSFLAGGPGEQFF. The CDR3 coding sequence is TGTGCCAGCAGCTTCCTAGCGGGAGGGCCGGGTGAGCAGTTCTTC.